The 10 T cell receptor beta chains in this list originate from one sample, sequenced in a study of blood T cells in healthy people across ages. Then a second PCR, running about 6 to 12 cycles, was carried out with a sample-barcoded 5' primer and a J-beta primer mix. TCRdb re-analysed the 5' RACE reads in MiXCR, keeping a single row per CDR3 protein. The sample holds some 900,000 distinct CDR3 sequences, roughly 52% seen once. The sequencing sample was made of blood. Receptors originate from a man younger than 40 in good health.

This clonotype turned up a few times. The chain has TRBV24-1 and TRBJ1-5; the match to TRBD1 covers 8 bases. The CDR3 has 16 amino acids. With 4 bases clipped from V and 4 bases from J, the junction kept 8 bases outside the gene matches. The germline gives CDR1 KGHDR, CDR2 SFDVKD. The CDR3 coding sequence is TGTGCCACCAGTGACCACCACAGGGGGGAAAATCAGCCCCAGCATTTT. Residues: CATSDHHRGENQPQHF.

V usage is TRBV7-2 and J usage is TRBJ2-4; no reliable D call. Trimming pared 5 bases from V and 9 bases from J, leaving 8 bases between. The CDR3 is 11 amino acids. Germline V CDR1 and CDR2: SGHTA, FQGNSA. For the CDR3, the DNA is TGTGCCAGCAGCCCAAGTGGCATTCAGTACTTC. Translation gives CASSPSGIQYF.

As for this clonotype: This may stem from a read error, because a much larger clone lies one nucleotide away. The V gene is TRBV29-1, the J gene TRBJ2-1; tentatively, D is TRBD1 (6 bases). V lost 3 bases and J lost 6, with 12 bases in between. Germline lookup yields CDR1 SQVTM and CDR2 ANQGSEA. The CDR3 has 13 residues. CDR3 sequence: CSVEDSGLNEQFF. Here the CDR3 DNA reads TGCAGCGTTGAGGACAGCGGACTCAATGAGCAGTTCTTC.

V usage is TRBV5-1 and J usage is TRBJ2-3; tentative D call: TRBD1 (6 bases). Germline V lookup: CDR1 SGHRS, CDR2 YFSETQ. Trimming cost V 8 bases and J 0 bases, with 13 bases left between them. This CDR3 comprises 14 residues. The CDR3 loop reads CASKGQPSTDTQYF. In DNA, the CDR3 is TGCGCCAGTAAAGGACAGCCTAGCACAGATACGCAGTATTTT.

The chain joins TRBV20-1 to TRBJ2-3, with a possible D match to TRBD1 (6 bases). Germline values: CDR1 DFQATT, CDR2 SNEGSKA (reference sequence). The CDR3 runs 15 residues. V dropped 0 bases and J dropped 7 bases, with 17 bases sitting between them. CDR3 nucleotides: TGCAGTGCTAGAGATTCCCAGGGGTTCATGAATACGCAGTATTTT. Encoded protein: CSARDSQGFMNTQYF.

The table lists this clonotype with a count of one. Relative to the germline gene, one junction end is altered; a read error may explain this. Here the CDR3 DNA reads TGTGCCATCTGTGAGGGGGGGTCGTATCCGTTCTTC. Its translation is CAICEGGSYPFF. The chain carries TRBV10-3 and TRBJ2-1, with D tentatively TRBD2 (7 bases). Per germline, CDR1 ENHRY and CDR2 SYGVKD. The CDR3 has 12 amino acids.

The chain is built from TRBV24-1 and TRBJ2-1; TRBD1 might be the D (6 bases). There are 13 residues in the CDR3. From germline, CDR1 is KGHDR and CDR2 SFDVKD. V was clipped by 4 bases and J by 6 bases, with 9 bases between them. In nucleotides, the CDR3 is TGTGCCACCAGTGAAAACAGGGCCAATGAGCAGTTCTTC. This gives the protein CATSENRANEQFF.

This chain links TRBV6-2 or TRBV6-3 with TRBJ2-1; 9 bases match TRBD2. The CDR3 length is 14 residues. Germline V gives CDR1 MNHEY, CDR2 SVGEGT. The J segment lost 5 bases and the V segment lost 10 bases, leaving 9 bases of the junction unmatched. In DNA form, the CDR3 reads TGTGCCACCAGATATAGCGGGGGCCACAATGAGCAGTTCTTC. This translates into CATRYSGGHNEQFF.

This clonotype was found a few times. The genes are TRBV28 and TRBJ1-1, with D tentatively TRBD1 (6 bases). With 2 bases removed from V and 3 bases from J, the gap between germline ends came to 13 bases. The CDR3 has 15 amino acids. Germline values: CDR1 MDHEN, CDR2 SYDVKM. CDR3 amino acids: CASSLPGRQDTEAFF. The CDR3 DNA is TGTGCCAGCAGTTTACCTGGACGACAGGACACTGAAGCTTTCTTT.

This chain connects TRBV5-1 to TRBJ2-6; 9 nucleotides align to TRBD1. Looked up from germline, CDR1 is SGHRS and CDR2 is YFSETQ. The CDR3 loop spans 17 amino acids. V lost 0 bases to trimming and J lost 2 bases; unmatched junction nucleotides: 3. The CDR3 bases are TGCGCCAGCAGCTTGGAGACAGGGGGGCCTGGGGCCAACGTCCTGACTTTC. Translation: CASSLETGGPGANVLTF.